These T cell receptor beta chains were read from a single sample in a study of blood T cell repertoires in COVID-19. The data were produced by immunoSEQ multiplex PCR, yet TCRdb's version contains in-frame clones alone and is incomplete. The sample has around 50,000 clones; roughly 88% are singletons. Material: peripheral blood. The source of these receptors is a man between 65 and 79 years old with acute or convalescent COVID-19. Both conserved end residues are part of each CDR3. Each record gives: clone size, D gene, V gene, J gene, CDR3 protein, CDR3 DNA. D genes are given only for firm matches. Expanded clones are given a class, and other clones once, few, many or no size at all.

-	-	TRBV6-2/TRBV6-3	TRBJ1-1	CASSYSSAGEAFF	TGTGCCAGCAGTTACTCGAGTGCCGGTGAAGCTTTCTTT
-	TRBD2	TRBV2	TRBJ2-3	CAGGLAVTDTQYF	TGTGCCGGAGGACTAGCGGTCACAGATACGCAGTATTTT
few	-	TRBV12-3/TRBV12-4	TRBJ1-2	CASGAAYGYTF	TGTGCCAGCGGGGCAGCCTATGGCTACACCTTC
-	-	TRBV19	TRBJ2-6	CASNHVRGSGANVLTF	TGTGCCAGTAATCACGTCCGGGGCTCTGGGGCCAACGTCCTGACTTTC
-	-	TRBV18	TRBJ2-5	CASSPKGELVETQYF	TGTGCCAGCTCACCCAAGGGGGAGTTGGTGGAGACCCAGTACTTC
-	-	TRBV7-8	TRBJ1-4	CASSRAGGATNEKLFF	TGTGCCAGCAGCCGAGCGGGGGGGGCAACTAATGAAAAACTGTTTTTT
-	-	TRBV23-1	TRBJ2-7	CASSQSPGRGRYEQYF	TGCGCCAGCAGTCAATCGCCCGGCAGGGGTCGCTACGAGCAGTACTTC
once	TRBD2	TRBV7-9	TRBJ2-1	CASSLAGGYNEQFF	TGTGCCAGCAGCTTGGCGGGAGGGTACAATGAGCAGTTCTTC
-	-	TRBV6-1	TRBJ1-4	CASSSGDDPRGGLFF	TGTGCCAGCAGTTCCGGGGACGACCCTCGGGGAGGACTGTTTTTT
-	TRBD1	TRBV24-1	TRBJ1-2	CATGMTGVDGYTF	TGTGCCACCGGAATGACAGGGGTTGATGGCTACACCTTC
-	-	TRBV28	TRBJ1-1	CASSSDIFNTEAFF	TGTGCCAGCAGTTCCGACATATTTAACACTGAAGCTTTCTTT
-	-	TRBV5-6	TRBJ1-2	CASSLVVAGMYGYTF	TGTGCCAGCAGCTTGGTTGTAGCGGGCATGTATGGCTACACCTTC
once	-	TRBV19	TRBJ1-1	CASSTRQGRGTEAFF	TGTGCCAGTAGTACGAGGCAGGGGCGCGGGACTGAAGCTTTCTTT
once	TRBD1	TRBV27	TRBJ2-5	CATSPQQGGQETQYF	TGTGCCACCTCCCCCCAACAGGGGGGCCAAGAGACCCAGTACTTC
-	TRBD1	TRBV11-2	TRBJ2-1	CASSLITGAVVEQFF	TGTGCCAGCAGTCTTATCACAGGGGCGGTGGTAGAGCAGTTCTTC
-	-	TRBV5-5	TRBJ1-1	CASSPGGGTEAFF	TGTGCCAGCAGCCCCGGAGGAGGGACTGAAGCTTTCTTT
-	TRBD1	TRBV28	TRBJ1-5	CATQGQGLQPQHF	TGTGCCACACAGGGGCAGGGCCTTCAGCCCCAGCATTTT
-	-	TRBV18	TRBJ1-5	CASSPGTFNQPQHF	TGTGCCAGCTCACCGGGGACTTTCAATCAGCCCCAGCATTTT
few	-	TRBV7-6	TRBJ2-1	CASSFLADSYNEQFF	TGTGCCAGCAGCTTCCTAGCAGACTCCTACAATGAGCAGTTCTTC
-	-	TRBV3-1/TRBV3-2	TRBJ1-1	CASSQEKERRQNTEAFF	TGTGCCAGCAGCCAAGAAAAGGAGAGGCGGCAGAACACTGAAGCTTTCTTT